These 20 T cell receptor beta chains were sequenced from one sample in a study of monozygotic twins with inflammatory bowel disease. TCRdb re-called the 5' RACE reads and shows each CDR3 protein once, DNA omitted. The record lists about 450,000 distinct CDR3 sequences, of which the ten most abundant hold approximately 2.4%. Sequences were obtained from blood. The source is a human donor with ulcerative colitis or Crohn's disease, or a healthy co-twin of an affected twin (not recorded which).

This chain uses TRBV15 with TRBJ1-5; the TCRdb call, TRBD1, lacks DNA for checking. Germline V lookup: CDR1 LNHNV, CDR2 YYDKDF (reference sequence). The CDR3 spans 16 residues. The CDR3 here is CATSRDRDGSNQPQHF.

This chain connects TRBV18 to TRBJ1-4. The CDR3 has 14 residues. Germline CDR1 KGHSH, CDR2 LQKENI. The CDR3 sequence: CASSLPGRDEKLFF.

V usage is TRBV5-1 and J usage is TRBJ1-1; checking the TCRdb D call of TRBD1 is not possible without DNA. This CDR3 contains 15 residues. The germline CDR1 and CDR2 sequences are SGHRS and YFSETQ. The CDR3 here is CASSSLQGTNTEAFF.

CDR3: CASSQISGLIF. This chain joins TRBV14 and TRBJ1-2. This CDR3 comprises 11 residues. Germline assignment: CDR1 SGHDN and CDR2 FVKESK.

The chain combines TRBV3-1 with TRBJ1-2; TCRdb calls TRBD1, which cannot be checked without DNA. CDR1 is LGHDT and CDR2 is YNNKEL in the germline V gene (reference sequence). The CDR3 totals 14 residues. This CDR3 reads CASSSRTAFYGYTF.

This chain joins TRBV25-1 and TRBJ2-3. The CDR3 sequence is 11 residues long. The germline V gene has CDR1 MGHDK and CDR2 SYGVNS. The CDR3 is CASSEAWTQYF.

This chain links TRBV18 with TRBJ1-1; the D call of TRBD1 rests on TCRdb alone, since no DNA is present to check it. Germline values: CDR1 KGHSH, CDR2 LQKENI. The CDR3 is 14 amino acids. The CDR3 protein is CASSPVQGATEAFF.

This rearrangement joins TRBV5-4 to TRBJ2-1; there is no DNA to check the TCRdb D call of TRBD2. The germline V gene encodes CDR1 SGHNT and CDR2 YYREEE (reference sequence). This CDR3 has 16 amino acids. The CDR3: CASSFGGASSYNEQFF.

CDR3 residues: CAISQGEADTQYF. The V and J genes are TRBV10-3 and TRBJ2-3; the TRBD1 assignment by TCRdb is unverifiable without DNA. Germline V CDR1 and CDR2: ENHRY, SYGVKD. The CDR3 consists of 13 residues.

The rearrangement links TRBV7-7 to TRBJ1-1. In germline, CDR1 is SSHAT, CDR2 FNYEAQ (reference sequence). This CDR3 contains 13 residues. This CDR3 is CASSLALGSEAFF.

The V and J genes are TRBV7-8 and TRBJ2-2; the TCRdb call, TRBD1, lacks DNA for checking. This CDR3 comprises 19 residues. From germline, CDR1 is SGHVS and CDR2 FQNEAQ. CDR3 protein: CASSSRDREGWRGPGELFF.

The rearrangement joins TRBV4-2 to TRBJ2-7; without DNA, the TCRdb call of TRBD2 cannot be checked. Germline V gene sequence: CDR1 LGHNA, CDR2 YNFKEQ. The CDR3 runs 17 residues. CDR3 in amino acids: CASSQGVSGGSSYEQYF.

The V and J genes are TRBV7-2 and TRBJ2-5; the TCRdb D gene call, TRBD2, has no DNA to confirm it. This CDR3 contains 16 residues. Germline loops: CDR1 SGHTA, CDR2 FQGNSA. CDR3 in amino acids: CASSLSGTAGQETQYF.

V and J are TRBV6-5 and TRBJ1-1; TCRdb picks TRBD1, but there is no DNA to check that call. The CDR3 extends over 12 amino acids. In germline, CDR1 is MNHEY, CDR2 SVGAGI. This chain's CDR3 is CASRFTGGEAFF.

V gene TRBV30 combines with J gene TRBJ2-2; as DNA is missing, the TRBD2 call by TCRdb cannot be tested. The germline CDR1 and CDR2 sequences are GTSNPN and SVGIG (reference sequence). This CDR3 contains 15 residues. Here the CDR3 reads CAWRTSGVRGGELFF.

The chain uses TRBV29-1 and TRBJ2-7; the TCRdb call, TRBD1, lacks DNA for checking. The CDR3 spans 13 residues. Germline loops: CDR1 SQVTM, CDR2 ANQGSEA. The CDR3 region is CSVYRDRVSEQYF.

This sequence joins TRBV24-1 and TRBJ1-5; TCRdb gives TRBD1 as the D gene, but with no DNA this cannot be confirmed. This CDR3 is built from 14 residues. Germline V gene sequence: CDR1 KGHDR, CDR2 SFDVKD. The CDR3 region is CATSESSGNQPQHF.

V usage is TRBV10-3 and J usage is TRBJ2-3; the TRBD2 assignment by TCRdb is unverifiable without DNA. This CDR3 is 15 amino acids long. Germline V lookup: CDR1 ENHRY, CDR2 SYGVKD. CDR3 residues: CAISEGLAESDTQYF.

The rearrangement links TRBV20-1 to TRBJ2-3; there is no DNA to check the TCRdb D call of TRBD2. CDR1 DFQATT and CDR2 SNEGSKA come from the germline V gene (reference sequence). This CDR3 contains 13 residues. CDR3 sequence reads: CSARDSGGRTQYF.

The rearrangement uses TRBV29-1 and TRBJ1-5; TCRdb lists TRBD1, though no DNA is available to test this call. Germline lookup yields CDR1 SQVTM and CDR2 ANQGSEA. The CDR3 extends over 13 amino acids. CDR3 loop: CSVGLGGGQPQHF.